The entry below describes one TCR beta chain. Its antigen is as yet unknown. Sequencing used immunoSEQ multiplex PCR; TCRdb keeps in-frame clones, though not all of them. Found here are 20,000 to 30,000 clones, more than 75% of them singletons; the top ten hold roughly 15%. This record comes from a study of vaccination effects on CD4 cells after COVID-19. Background on the study: Everyone in the study got two shots of either the BNT162b2 or mRNA-1273 vaccine.

Study-level results: Clones of infection and vaccine origin contracted markedly late after vaccination. New vaccine-induced clones were the main type among post-vaccine spike-reactive clones in convalescents.

After expansion with viral peptide pools in the ViraFEST assay, antigen-specific CD4+ T cells were sequenced. Following 10 days of culture, CD4+ T cells were isolated. The person's infection with SARS-CoV-2, confirmed by PCR, took place between March and December 2020. Cultures used roughly 2 million PBMC per well, approximately 9.5 IU/ml IL-2 and about 10 ug/ml peptides. V was trimmed by 8 bases and J by 4 bases, leaving 17 bases between them. CDR1 MRHNA and CDR2 SNTAGT come from the germline V gene. CDR3 length: 14 residues. V and J are TRBV6-4 and TRBJ1-2; weak D call: TRBD1 (6 bases). Sequencing used CD4+ T cells from PBMCs cultured with HCoV-NL63 spike peptides, obtained before COVID-19 vaccination. This TCR derives from a human donor who had a prior SARS-CoV-2 infection. The chain's CDR3 is CASPPGHRLYGYTF. CDR3 nucleotide sequence: TGTGCCAGCCCCCCGGGACACCGACTCTATGGCTACACCTTC.